What follows are 19 T cell receptor beta chains derived from one specimen sequenced in a study of cytomegalovirus exposure and HLA in healthy donors. The PCR employed 60 Vbeta primers together with 13 Jbeta primers. Libraries were prepared by immunoSEQ multiplex PCR; TCRdb keeps only in-frame clonotypes and omits some of them. The repertoire includes more than 110,000 clones, about four fifths of them detected once, and less than 3.5% sits in the top ten. The sample consisted of PBMCs. The receptors were sampled from a male donor in good health and CMV-seronegative.

The chain couples TRBV27 to TRBJ1-1; D is ambiguous. V lost 5 bases and J 1 base, leaving 14 bases between the germline ends. Germline CDR1 reads MNHEY; CDR2 reads SMNVEV (reference sequence). This CDR3 has 15 amino acids. The CDR3: CASSAARPQNTEAFF. In nucleotides, the CDR3 is TGTGCCAGCAGTGCGGCTCGCCCTCAGAACACTGAAGCTTTCTTT.

The chain has TRBV7-3 and TRBJ1-1; 11 nucleotides match TRBD1. The CDR3 is made up of 15 amino acids. Germline trimming cut 5 bases from V and 5 bases from J; bases unmatched to any gene: 7. Per the germline V gene, CDR1 is SGHTA and CDR2 is FQGTGA. CDR3 residues: CASSPAGQGGTEAFF. The CDR3 DNA reads as TGTGCCAGCAGCCCCGCGGGACAGGGGGGAACTGAAGCTTTCTTT.

The chain couples TRBV5-6 to TRBJ1-5; the D is unclear. Germline CDR1 and CDR2: SGHDT and YYEEEE. Trimming left V 3 bases short and J 6 bases short, with 7 bases between. This CDR3 has 12 residues. The CDR3 sequence: CASSSPVQPQHF. The DNA of the CDR3 is TGTGCCAGCAGCTCTCCGGTTCAGCCCCAGCATTTT.

This clone has more than one count but fewer than ten. V and J are TRBV11-3 and TRBJ2-1, with a tentative D call TRBD1 (6 bases). The V gene's germline CDR1 is SGHNT and CDR2 YENEEA. The CDR3 has 16 residues. Trimming pared 1 base from V and 5 bases from J, leaving 15 bases between. For the CDR3, the DNA is TGTGCCAGCAGCTTAGGGGGAACCAGGGGAAACAATGAGCAGTTCTTC. It encodes CASSLGGTRGNNEQFF.

This clone was seen a handful of times. The V and J genes are TRBV6-5 and TRBJ2-5, with D tentatively TRBD1 (5 bases). The CDR3 sequence is 15 residues long. Germline V CDR1 and CDR2: MNHEY, SVGAGI. Between the trimmed V and J ends, which lost 3 bases and 1 base, there was a span of 12 bases. The CDR3 is CASSYTRTSQETQYF. CDR3 nucleotides: TGTGCCAGCAGTTATACCCGGACAAGCCAAGAGACCCAGTACTTC.

For this clone: One end of the junction fails to match germline, which may point to a read error. The rearrangement uses TRBV7-9 and TRBJ2-3; 8 nucleotides agree with TRBD2. Germline assignment: CDR1 SEHNR and CDR2 FQNEAQ (reference sequence). The CDR3 length is 11 residues. CDR3 in amino acids: CASSAPAGVRF. The CDR3, as DNA: TGTGCCAGCAGCGCGCCAGCGGGAGTCCGTTTT.

About this clone itself: This CDR3 is also generated by other DNA sequences in the sample. The chain is built from TRBV18 and TRBJ1-4, with D possibly matching TRBD1 (6 bases). The V end was cut by 6 bases, the J end by 8 bases, with 28 bases between. Germline V gives CDR1 KGHSH, CDR2 LQKENI. CDR3 length equals 18 residues. The CDR3 sequence: CASSLDRTFTPGIEKLFF. The DNA of the CDR3 is TGTGCCAGCTCCCTTGACAGGACGTTCACCCCGGGAATCGAAAAACTGTTTTTT. Based on the CDR3 plus reference TRBV18 and TRBJ1-4, the full variable domain is NAGVMQNPRHLVRRRGQEARLRCSPMKGHSHVYWYRQLPEEGLKFMVYLQKENIIDESGMPKERFSAEFPKEGPSILRIQQVVRGDSAAYFCASSLDRTFTPGIEKLFFGSGTQLSVL.

The sample holds one count of this clone. This sequence joins TRBV30 and TRBJ2-1, with 10 bases matching TRBD2. The germline gives CDR1 GTSNPN, CDR2 SVGIG (reference sequence). This CDR3 contains 14 residues. With V trimmed by 1 base and J by 7 bases, 4 bases remained unmatched. The CDR3 loop is CAWSAAGGRNEQFF. For the CDR3, the DNA is TGTGCCTGGAGTGCAGCGGGGGGGCGTAATGAGCAGTTCTTC.

This chain links TRBV18 with TRBJ1-5; 8 bases map to TRBD1. V was pared by 4 bases and J by 7 bases, with 3 bases of the junction left unmatched. The CDR3 extends over 13 amino acids. Germline V gene data show CDR1 as KGHSH and CDR2 as LQKENI. The CDR3 here is CASSLDRDQPQHF. CDR3 bases: TGTGCCAGCTCACTGGACAGGGACCAGCCCCAGCATTTT.

The rearrangement uses TRBV21-1 and TRBJ2-7; the table calls TRBD1, which could not be checked here. TRBV21-1 is assigned pseudogene status. The CDR3 extends over 14 amino acids. The CDR3 region is CASGEGASAYEQYF. The CDR3 coding sequence is TGTGCCAGCGGCGAGGGGGCCAGCGCTTACGAGCAGTACTTC.

V and J are TRBV11-2 and TRBJ2-1; the D gene is possibly TRBD2 (6 bases). V was trimmed by 5 bases and J by 13 bases, leaving 12 bases between them. Per the germline V gene, CDR1 is SGHAT and CDR2 is FQNNGV. This CDR3 is 11 amino acids long. The CDR3 region has the DNA TGTGCCAGCAGCCCCGGCGGGGCCCAGTTCTTC. This codes for CASSPGGAQFF.

The rearrangement joins TRBV7-9 to TRBJ1-3, with TRBD1 matching 11 bases. The CDR3 spans 16 residues. The germline V gene encodes CDR1 SEHNR and CDR2 FQNEAQ (reference sequence). With V trimmed by 0 bases and J by 3 bases, 1 base remained unmatched. CDR3 coding DNA: TGTGCCAGCAGCTTAGCGGACAGGGGGCTTGGAAACACCATATATTTT. Its translation: CASSLADRGLGNTIYF.

In its sample, this clone was seen a few times. The gene calls are TRBV5-1 and TRBJ1-6, with D possibly TRBD1 on 6 matching bases. Germline V gene lookup returns CDR1 SGHRS and CDR2 YFSETQ. V shed 4 bases and J shed 7 bases, with 15 bases lying between them. The CDR3 contains 15 residues. CDR3 in amino acids: CASSTLAGENSPLHF. The CDR3 DNA is TGCGCCAGCAGCACTTTGGCAGGGGAGAATTCACCCCTCCACTTT.

The chain couples TRBV6-5 to TRBJ2-3, with 8 bases matching TRBD2. Germline V gene lookup returns CDR1 MNHEY and CDR2 SVGAGI. The CDR3 is made up of 16 amino acids. Trimming at V came to 0 bases and at J to 8 bases, leaving 10 bases not matched to a gene. CDR3 protein: CASSYSLAGGIGTQYF. The CDR3 bases are TGTGCCAGCAGTTACTCTCTGGCGGGGGGCATTGGTACGCAGTATTTT.

The chain recombines TRBV30 with TRBJ1-2; no reliable D call. CDR3 length: 13 amino acids. V lost 6 bases and J 3 bases, leaving 14 bases between the germline ends. Germline V gene sequence: CDR1 GTSNPN, CDR2 SVGIG (reference sequence). The CDR3 loop is CACTIRRDYGYTF. The CDR3 DNA sequence: TGTGCCTGCACTATTAGAAGAGACTATGGCTACACCTTC.

The rearrangement uses TRBV5-4 and TRBJ2-7; 7 bases match TRBD1. The CDR3 consists of 15 residues. Losses at the gene ends were 1 base for V and 2 bases for J; bases not matched to a gene: 6. CDR1 and CDR2 (germline): SGHNT, YYREEE (reference sequence). CDR3 nucleotide sequence: TGTGCCAGCAGCTTGCCAGGGGGATATGCCTACGAGCAGTACTTC. This translates into CASSLPGGYAYEQYF.

This clone came up a few times. In DNA, the CDR3 is TGTGCCAGCAGCTTGGGGACATCCAGGAACACTGAAGCTTTCTTT. It specifies CASSLGTSRNTEAFF. This chain links TRBV7-3 with TRBJ1-1, with D possibly being TRBD1 (6 bases). Deletions cut 3 bases from V and 1 base from J, with 12 bases between. Germline CDR1 SGHTA, CDR2 FQGTGA. The CDR3 spans 15 residues.

This chain joins TRBV9 and TRBJ1-6, with TRBD1 as a possible D gene (6 bases). CDR1 is SGDLS, CDR2 YYNGEE, per germline. The CDR3 has 16 residues. Trimming stripped 3 bases from V and 5 bases from J, with 15 bases between. The CDR3 region is CASSDPTGAHNSPLHF. The CDR3 bases are TGTGCCAGCAGCGATCCGACAGGAGCCCATAATTCACCCCTCCACTTT.

V gene TRBV5-1 combines with J gene TRBJ2-1, with 8 bases that match TRBD2. J lost 3 bases, V lost 0 bases, and 5 bases had no gene match. The CDR3 sequence is 16 residues long. Germline V gene sequence: CDR1 SGHRS, CDR2 YFSETQ. The CDR3 coding sequence is TGCGCCAGCAGCTTGGGAGCGGGAGTTGTCTACAATGAGCAGTTCTTC. It yields the protein CASSLGAGVVYNEQFF.